This T cell receptor (beta chain) comes out of a study of T cells in Graves' hyperthyroidism and ophthalmopathy. Researchers amplified the TCR beta CDR3 regions from RNA transcripts. TCR CDR3 regions were first amplified by RT-PCR with HTBI primers. TCRdb re-derived calls from the multiplex PCR reads in MiXCR, one entry per CDR3 protein. The sample has 100,000 to 140,000 distinct CDR3 sequences, approximately 15% seen once. The authors deemed Graves' hyperthyroidism stable absent ophthalmopathy progression within 18 months. Every diagnosis used clinical symptoms, serum thyroxine and TRAb, thyroid ultrasound and orbital computed tomography. PBMCs were collected from an approximately 9.4 ml volume of fresh peripheral blood. This clonotype was recorded many times. The V gene lost 6 bases and the J gene lost 2 bases, with 10 bases spanning the gap. The CDR3 sequence is 13 residues long.

Material: blood. The source is a woman in her forties or fifties with Graves' hyperthyroidism. V and J are TRBV12-3 or TRBV12-4 and TRBJ1-1; D gene ambiguous. CDR3 sequence (DNA): TGTGCCAGCAGCCCTAAGATTAACACTGAAGCTTTCTTT. Translating it yields CASSPKINTEAFF.